The sequence of this T cell receptor (beta chain) was determined in a study of T cell repertoires in cytomegalovirus infection (dated by TCRdb to the late 2010s). Background for the entire study: Because public TCR beta signatures pointed to carriage of CMV infection together with the matching HLA type, the HLA type of each donor mattered for the analysis. What the work shows at the level of the full study, not this receptor alone: The ex vivo response was dominated by HLA-C-restricted CMV-specific TCR beta clonotypes, which also provided the single most frequent clonotype in two of eight donors. Carriers of CMV infection plus the relevant HLA type were discriminated by the cumulative frequency of public TCR beta family members in the study cohort and in an independent roughly 370-donor cohort.

For sequencing, an Illumina HiSeq 1500 was employed. TCRdb reanalyzed the raw reads on its own, using fastp at Q25 for trimming and MiXCR for clone calling, and kept in-frame beta chains. Every distinct CDR3 protein forms one entry, paired with its most common genes and DNA. The table for this sample lists 450,000 to 550,000 distinct CDR3 sequences; 16% of them were counted only once. 24% of the sample is held by the ten biggest clonotypes. On this clonotype itself: Its antigen is not yet known. Base qualities were left out, and no much larger clone turns up one base away.

The source is a human donor in good health (CMV status not recorded). Some clones in this sample may be carry-over from other donors' samples. Material for sequencing was CD8+ T cells from PBMCs.

CDR3 sequence: CSVETGKGEETQYF. The sequenced DNA: TGCAGCGTTGAGACTGGGAAAGGGGAAGAGACCCAGTACTTC. The chain employs TRBV29-1 and TRBJ2-5; a tentative D call is TRBD1 (5 bases match). Trimming costs V 3 bases and J 3 bases, and their ends lie 14 bases apart. There are 14 amino acids in the CDR3, from cysteine to phenylalanine inclusive. Kept here is only the CDR3 DNA, which spans 42 bases and is read in frame from base 1. CDR1 and CDR2 (SQVTM, ANQGSEA) derive from the germline V gene. The entire variable domain, with the stretches around the CDR3 drawn from the reference TRBV29-1 and TRBJ2-5 proteins, is SAVISQKPSRDICQRGTSLTIQCQVDSQVTMMFWYRQQPGQSLTLIATANQGSEATYESGFVIDKFPISRPNLTFSTLTVSNMSPEDSSIYLCSVETGKGEETQYFGPGTRLLVL.